The T cell receptor (beta chain) described here comes from a study of shared clonotypes between healthy human individuals. In the study overall: In total, the donors were two women and a few men aged 18 to 49.

Study findings and constraints: Despite large depth, sorted-subset datasets appeared incompletely sequenced. Shared across a handful of donors were 4% to 6% of the naive CD4 clonotypes.

On this clone itself: Antigen unknown.

The table came from immunoSEQ multiplex PCR; TCRdb's copy has only in-frame clones and leaves some out. The profile shows roughly 1,100,000 clones, about 74% of them singletons. The CDR3 has 15 residues. With 4 bases clipped from V and 7 bases from J, the junction kept 6 bases outside the gene matches. Germline CDR1 reads SGHKS; CDR2 reads YYEKEE (reference sequence). Source material: memory CD4+ T cells sorted from blood. Indicated subset: CD45RA-negative fraction. This receptor was taken from a man aged 18-30 years in good health. V is TRBV5-5 and J is TRBJ1-6, with 9 bases matching TRBD1. The CDR3 coding sequence is TGTGCCAGCAGCAGGACAGGGGACGAGAATTCACCCCTCCACTTT. Translation: CASSRTGDENSPLHF.